These 19 T cell receptor beta chains share one sample of origin, sequenced in a study of human T cells and chemical hapten exposure. One entry per CDR3 protein, called by TCRdb with MiXCR from the RACE reads. The sample includes some 360,000 distinct CDR3 sequences, roughly 5% of them seen just once. Stated time point: pre-sensitization, week 0. Treatment indicated: therapeutic diphenylcyclopropenone sensitization with weekly scalp DPC. Sequenced material: whole blood, taken in connection with sensitization to the hapten diphenylcyclopropenone (DPC). All receptors come from a woman aged 50 to 65 with alopecia areata. Some clones in this sample may be carry-over from other donors' samples.

This clonotype was detected a few times. The chain employs TRBV10-2 and TRBJ2-3; possible D gene TRBD2, 6 bases. V was shortened by 10 bases and J by 2 bases, with 13 bases between the two germline ends. CDR1 and CDR2 (germline): WSHSY, SAAADI. CDR3 size: 13 residues. The CDR3 region has the DNA TGCGCCACCTCGGCGGGGAACACAGATACGCAGTATTTT. Its protein product is CATSAGNTDTQYF.

This clonotype was observed a few times. The J gene is TRBJ1-2, the V gene TRBV4-1; 7 positions agree with TRBD1. From germline, CDR1 is MGHRA and CDR2 YSYEKL. This CDR3 comprises 16 residues. Germline trimming cut 0 bases from V and 6 bases from J; bases unmatched to any gene: 10. Written as DNA, the CDR3 is TGCGCCAGCAGCCAAGAGCCTAGGAGGGGGCAGGATGGCTACACCTTC. This gives the protein CASSQEPRRGQDGYTF.

This clonotype was detected many times. This sequence joins TRBV7-9 and TRBJ2-7; D is possibly TRBD2 (6 bases). The CDR3 contains 11 residues. The germline gives CDR1 SEHNR, CDR2 FQNEAQ (reference sequence). Trimming took off 3 bases at V and 9 bases at J, with 9 bases between the two ends. CDR3 bases: TGTGCCAGCAGCTTGATGGGGGGGCAGTACTTC. It codes for CASSLMGGQYF.

The CDR3 spells CASSEAGKTIYF. The CDR3 region has the DNA TGTGCCAGCAGTGAAGCCGGGAAGACCATATATTTT. The chain has TRBV6-1 and TRBJ1-3; no clear D gene. Per germline, CDR1 MNHNS and CDR2 SASEGT. Trimming pared 0 bases from V and 10 bases from J, leaving 7 bases between. CDR3 length: 12 residues.

The V and J genes are TRBV9 and TRBJ2-7; TRBD2 matches at 8 bases. This CDR3 is 15 amino acids long. The J segment lost 3 bases and the V segment lost 0 bases, leaving 5 bases of the junction unmatched. The V gene's germline CDR1 is SGDLS and CDR2 YYNGEE. In nucleotides, the CDR3 is TGTGCCAGCAGCGTAGATGGCGGGGGGCTCTACGAGCAGTACTTC. Residues: CASSVDGGGLYEQYF.

The genes are TRBV27 and TRBJ2-5; D remains ambiguous. The germline V gene has CDR1 MNHEY and CDR2 SMNVEV (reference sequence). The CDR3 is made up of 13 amino acids. Trimming left V 2 bases short and J 5 bases short, with 9 bases between. This CDR3 is CASSLGVLETQYF. DNA of the CDR3: TGTGCCAGCAGTTTAGGGGTTCTGGAGACCCAGTACTTC.

Many counts were recorded for this clonotype. This chain connects TRBV5-4 to TRBJ2-2, with 7 nucleotides matching TRBD2. In germline, CDR1 is SGHNT, CDR2 YYREEE (reference sequence). The V segment lost 1 base and the J segment 3 bases; nucleotides outside the gene matches: 3. This CDR3 is 15 amino acids long. As DNA, the CDR3 is TGTGCCAGCAGCTTGATGGGGGGGTACACCGGGGAGCTGTTTTTT. Encoded protein: CASSLMGGYTGELFF.

The V call is TRBV6-2 or TRBV6-3, the J call TRBJ2-7, with D perhaps given as TRBD1 or TRBD2 (5 bases each). Between the trimmed V and J ends, which lost 7 bases and 3 bases, there was a span of 19 bases. Germline V lookup: CDR1 MNHEY, CDR2 SVGEGT. The CDR3 extends over 15 amino acids. Here the CDR3 reads CASTPGRARDYEQYF. CDR3 nucleotide sequence: TGTGCCAGCACACCGGGGCGGGCACGGGACTACGAGCAGTACTTC.

In this sample, this clonotype turned up many times. This chain links TRBV5-1 with TRBJ1-5, with 9 nucleotides matching TRBD1. The CDR3 is 15 residues long. Germline values: CDR1 SGHRS, CDR2 YFSETQ. The trim removed 3 bases at V and 2 bases at J, leaving 3 bases unmatched. This CDR3 is CASSSDRGRNQPQHF. CDR3 nucleotide sequence: TGCGCCAGCAGCTCGGACAGGGGCCGCAATCAGCCCCAGCATTTT.

This clonotype was seen many times. This chain links TRBV29-1 with TRBJ2-4, with unresolved D. The CDR3 runs to 12 residues. Trimming took 4 bases from V and 11 from J, leaving 15 bases between them. Germline V gene data show CDR1 as SQVTM and CDR2 as ANQGSEA. CDR3 DNA: TGCAGCGTTGCTGACACCAGTGGTGTTCAGTACTTC. It translates to CSVADTSGVQYF.

The sample holds many counts of this clonotype. The chain couples TRBV10-3 to TRBJ1-5; D possibly corresponds to TRBD1 (5 bases). Germline CDR1 and CDR2: ENHRY and SYGVKD. Deletions cut 0 bases from V and 0 bases from J, with 9 bases between. The CDR3 has 16 amino acids. CDR3 sequence reads: CAISESVRGSNQPQHF. DNA of the CDR3: TGTGCCATCAGTGAGTCGGTGAGGGGTAGCAATCAGCCCCAGCATTTT.

This clonotype was seen at least ten times. The chain recombines TRBV5-5 with TRBJ2-7; D is ambiguous. There are 16 residues in the CDR3. V was clipped by 0 bases and J by 2 bases, with 15 bases between them. Germline CDR1 reads SGHKS; CDR2 reads YYEKEE (reference sequence). The CDR3 sequence: CASSLDSESVTYEQYF. CDR3 bases: TGTGCCAGCAGCTTGGACTCGGAGAGCGTTACCTACGAGCAGTACTTC.

This clonotype has just a few counts. A clone one base away is much larger, so this may be a read error. CDR3 sequence reads: CASSSTGDNSPLHF. CDR3 nucleotide sequence: TGTGCCAGCAGTTCGACAGGGGATAATTCACCCCTCCACTTT. V usage is TRBV12-3 or TRBV12-4 and J usage is TRBJ1-6, with TRBD1 identical over 8 bases. The junction had 1 base not matched to a gene; V was cut back by 4 bases and J by 5 bases. The CDR3 extends over 14 amino acids.

V and J are TRBV2 and TRBJ2-3, with D unresolved. This CDR3 is 14 amino acids long. V lost 3 bases to trimming and J lost 5 bases, with 12 bases between them. The germline CDR1 and CDR2 sequences are SNHLY and FYNNEI. The DNA for the CDR3 is TGTGCCAGCAGTGAGGGGTTAGCAGGAGATACGCAGTATTTT. Translated, it gives CASSEGLAGDTQYF.

The chain uses TRBV29-1 and TRBJ1-3; D might be TRBD1 (5 bases). CDR1 SQVTM and CDR2 ANQGSEA come from the germline V gene. The CDR3 loop spans 12 amino acids. V gave up 7 bases and J gave up 0 bases, with 7 bases separating them. CDR3 amino acids: CSGTGSGNTIYF. The CDR3 region has the DNA TGCAGCGGAACAGGCTCTGGAAACACCATATATTTT.

With respect to this clonotype: Sequence at one end of the junction differs from germline and may be a read error. This chain connects TRBV15 to TRBJ1-5; TRBD1 might be the D (5 bases). The germline V gene encodes CDR1 LNHNV and CDR2 YYDKDF (reference sequence). There are 15 residues in the CDR3. The CDR3 DNA reads TGTGTCACCAGCAGAGGGGAGAGCGGCAATCAGCCCCAGCATTTT. Translating gives CVTSRGESGNQPQHF. The full variable domain, rest sourced from reference TRBV15 and TRBJ1-5, is DAMVIQNPRYQVTQFGKPVTLSCSQTLNHNVMYWYQQKSSQAPKLLFHYYDKDFNNEADTPDNFQSRRPNTSFCFLDIRSPGLGDTAMYLCVTSRGESGNQPQHFGDGTRLSIL.

This clonotype was found many times. The V and J genes are TRBV20-1 and TRBJ2-1; D ambiguous. Germline CDR1 is DFQATT and CDR2 is SNEGSKA (reference sequence). The CDR3 has 11 residues. The ends were cut back, 2 bases at V and 5 bases at J, with 4 bases in the middle. The CDR3 region has the DNA TGCAGTGCTAGATTTGACAATGAGCAGTTCTTC. Encoded protein: CSARFDNEQFF.

This clonotype was detected many times. J is TRBJ2-3 and V is TRBV11-2; D possibly uses TRBD1 or TRBD2 (6 bases each). Trimming shortened V by 5 bases and J by 2 bases, and 17 bases separated the two germline ends. The length of the CDR3 is 16 residues. From germline, CDR1 is SGHAT and CDR2 FQNNGV. The CDR3 reads CASSLALGGYTDTQYF. Written as DNA, the CDR3 is TGTGCCAGCAGCCTAGCGTTGGGGGGCTACACAGATACGCAGTATTTT.

This clonotype occurred many times. The chain joins TRBV9 to TRBJ2-3; D gene ambiguous. Trimming shortened V by 0 bases and J by 2 bases, and 7 bases separated the two germline ends. Germline values: CDR1 SGDLS, CDR2 YYNGEE. The CDR3 spans 14 residues. In DNA form, the CDR3 reads TGTGCCAGCAGCGTAGCGTCTGCCACAGATACGCAGTATTTT. Its translation is CASSVASATDTQYF.